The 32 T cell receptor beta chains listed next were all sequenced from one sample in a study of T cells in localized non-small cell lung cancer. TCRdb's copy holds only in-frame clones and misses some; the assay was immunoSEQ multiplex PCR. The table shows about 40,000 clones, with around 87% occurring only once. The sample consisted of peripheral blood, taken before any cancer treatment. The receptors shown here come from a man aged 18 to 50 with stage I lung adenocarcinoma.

In nucleotides, the CDR3 is TGCAGCGTTGAGGGAGGCGGCCATGGCTACACCTTC. Amino acids: CSVEGGGHGYTF. The chain recombines TRBV29-1 with TRBJ1-2; no clear D gene. Between the trimmed V and J ends, which lost 3 bases and 6 bases, there was a span of 11 bases. Germline loops: CDR1 SQVTM, CDR2 ANQGSEA. The CDR3 has 12 amino acids. Variable domain in full (rest from reference TRBV29-1 and TRBJ1-2): SAVISQKPSRDICQRGTSLTIQCQVDSQVTMMFWYRQQPGQSLTLIATANQGSEATYESGFVIDKFPISRPNLTFSTLTVSNMSPEDSSIYLCSVEGGGHGYTFGSGTRLTVV.

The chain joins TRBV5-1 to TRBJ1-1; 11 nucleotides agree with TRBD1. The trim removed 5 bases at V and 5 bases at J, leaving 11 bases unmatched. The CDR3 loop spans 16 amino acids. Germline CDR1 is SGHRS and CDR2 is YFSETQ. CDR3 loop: CASSAGTGGTSTEAFF. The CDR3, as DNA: TGCGCCAGCAGTGCCGGGACAGGGGGAACAAGTACTGAAGCTTTCTTT.

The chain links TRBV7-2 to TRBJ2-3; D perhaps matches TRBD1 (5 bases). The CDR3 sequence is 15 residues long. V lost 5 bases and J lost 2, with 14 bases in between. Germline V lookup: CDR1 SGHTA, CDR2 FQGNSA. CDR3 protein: CASSHGASVTDTQYF. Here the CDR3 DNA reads TGTGCCAGCAGCCATGGGGCTAGTGTCACAGATACGCAGTATTTT.

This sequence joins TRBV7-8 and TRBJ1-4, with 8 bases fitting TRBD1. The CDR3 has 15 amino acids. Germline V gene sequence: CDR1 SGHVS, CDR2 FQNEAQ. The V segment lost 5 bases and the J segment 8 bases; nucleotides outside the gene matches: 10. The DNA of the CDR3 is TGTGCCAGCAGCCCATTCCAGGGGGCAGGAGAAAAACTGTTTTTT. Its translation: CASSPFQGAGEKLFF.

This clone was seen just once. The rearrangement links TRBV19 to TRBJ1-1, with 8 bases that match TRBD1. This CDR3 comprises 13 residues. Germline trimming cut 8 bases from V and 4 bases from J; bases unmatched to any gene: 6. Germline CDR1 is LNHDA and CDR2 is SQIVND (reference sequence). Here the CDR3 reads CASRTGQGTEAFF. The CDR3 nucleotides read TGTGCCAGTCGGACAGGGCAGGGCACTGAAGCTTTCTTT.

The CDR3: CASSEWAGGAYNEQFF. In DNA form, the CDR3 reads TGTGCCAGCAGTGAATGGGCAGGGGGAGCCTACAATGAGCAGTTCTTC. The chain recombines TRBV6-1 with TRBJ2-1; 7 bases agree with TRBD1. CDR1 and CDR2 (germline): MNHNS, SASEGT. The CDR3 spans 16 residues. The V and J ends lost 2 bases and 2 bases, in that order; junction bases with no gene match: 6.

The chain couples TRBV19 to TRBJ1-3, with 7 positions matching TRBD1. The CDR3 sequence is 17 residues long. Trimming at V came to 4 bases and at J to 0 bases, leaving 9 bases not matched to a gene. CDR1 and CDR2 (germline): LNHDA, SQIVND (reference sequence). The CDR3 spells CASSTNPGQSSGNTIYF. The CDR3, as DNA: TGTGCCAGTAGTACCAATCCGGGACAGAGCTCTGGAAACACCATATATTTT.

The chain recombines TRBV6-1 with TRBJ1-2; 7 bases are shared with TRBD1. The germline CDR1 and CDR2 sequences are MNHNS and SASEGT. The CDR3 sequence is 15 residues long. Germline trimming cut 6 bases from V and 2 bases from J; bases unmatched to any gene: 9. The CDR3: CASSKLTTGNYGYTF. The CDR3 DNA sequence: TGTGCCAGCAGCAAACTCACGACAGGGAACTATGGCTACACCTTC.

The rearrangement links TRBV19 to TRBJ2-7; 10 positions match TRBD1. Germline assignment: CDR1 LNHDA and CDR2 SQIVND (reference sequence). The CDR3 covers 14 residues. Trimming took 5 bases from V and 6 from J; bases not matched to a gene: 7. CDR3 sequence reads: CASSADRGSFEQYF. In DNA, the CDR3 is TGTGCCAGTAGTGCGGACAGGGGGTCTTTCGAGCAGTACTTC.

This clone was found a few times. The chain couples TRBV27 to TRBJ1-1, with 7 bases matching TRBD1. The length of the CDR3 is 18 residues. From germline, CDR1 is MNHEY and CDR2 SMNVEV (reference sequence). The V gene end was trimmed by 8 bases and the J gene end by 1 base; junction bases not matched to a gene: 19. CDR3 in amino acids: CASHITGALRGRNTEAFF. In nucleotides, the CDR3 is TGTGCCAGCCATATCACAGGGGCTCTACGGGGGAGGAACACTGAAGCTTTCTTT.

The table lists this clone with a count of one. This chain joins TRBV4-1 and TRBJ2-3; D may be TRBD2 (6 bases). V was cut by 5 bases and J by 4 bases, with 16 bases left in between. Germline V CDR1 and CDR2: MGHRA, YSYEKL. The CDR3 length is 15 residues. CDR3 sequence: CASSEVWREADTQYF. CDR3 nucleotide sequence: TGCGCCAGCAGCGAAGTCTGGAGGGAGGCAGATACGCAGTATTTT.

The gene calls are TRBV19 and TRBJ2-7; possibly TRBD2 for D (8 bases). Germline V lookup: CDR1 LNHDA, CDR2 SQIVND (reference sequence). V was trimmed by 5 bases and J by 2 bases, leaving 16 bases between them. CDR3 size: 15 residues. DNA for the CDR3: TGTGCCAGTAGTCCGGGGGGGACAGTCGCCTACGAGCAGTACTTC. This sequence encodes CASSPGGTVAYEQYF.

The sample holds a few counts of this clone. The CDR3 loop reads CASSARQGWSSTDTQYF. DNA for the CDR3: TGTGCCAGCAGCGCTCGACAGGGATGGTCTAGCACAGATACGCAGTATTTT. The V and J genes are TRBV4-2 and TRBJ2-3, with 7 bases that match TRBD1. After removal of 5 bases from V and 0 bases from J, the junction contained 11 bases not matched to a gene. CDR3 length equals 17 residues. Germline V CDR1 and CDR2: LGHNA, YNFKEQ.

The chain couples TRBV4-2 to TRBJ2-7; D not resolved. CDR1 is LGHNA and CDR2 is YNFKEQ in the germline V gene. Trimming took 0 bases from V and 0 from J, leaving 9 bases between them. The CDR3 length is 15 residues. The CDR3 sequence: CASSQDHTTSYEQYF. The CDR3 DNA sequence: TGTGCCAGCAGCCAAGATCACACCACCTCCTACGAGCAGTACTTC.

CDR3 DNA sequence: TGTGCCAGCAGCTCAGGAGCGGGGGCCTACCAAGAGACCCAGTACTTC. Translation: CASSSGAGAYQETQYF. V gene TRBV7-3 combines with J gene TRBJ2-5, with TRBD2 matching over 8 bases. This CDR3 is 16 amino acids long. Trimming cost V 4 bases and J 0 bases; bases outside gene matches: 7. CDR1 and CDR2 (germline): SGHTA, FQGTGA.

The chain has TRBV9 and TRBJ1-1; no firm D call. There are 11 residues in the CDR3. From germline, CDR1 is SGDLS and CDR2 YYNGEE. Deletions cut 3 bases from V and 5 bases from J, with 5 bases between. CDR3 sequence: CASSAVTEAFF. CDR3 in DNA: TGTGCCAGCAGCGCGGTAACTGAAGCTTTCTTT.

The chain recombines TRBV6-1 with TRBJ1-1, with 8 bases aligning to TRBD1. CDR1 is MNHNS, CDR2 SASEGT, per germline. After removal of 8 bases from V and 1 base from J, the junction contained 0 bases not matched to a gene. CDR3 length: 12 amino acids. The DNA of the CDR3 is TGTGCCAGCGGGACAGGGAACACTGAAGCTTTCTTT. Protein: CASGTGNTEAFF.

In DNA, the CDR3 is TGTGCCAGTTCACAGGGGACGATCCCTGAAGCTTTCTTT. It codes for CASSQGTIPEAFF. V gene TRBV5-4 combines with J gene TRBJ1-1; 7 nucleotides match TRBD1. The ends lost 8 bases at V and 6 bases at J; junction bases unmatched: 10. The CDR3 is 13 residues long. Per the germline V gene, CDR1 is SGHNT and CDR2 is YYREEE (reference sequence).

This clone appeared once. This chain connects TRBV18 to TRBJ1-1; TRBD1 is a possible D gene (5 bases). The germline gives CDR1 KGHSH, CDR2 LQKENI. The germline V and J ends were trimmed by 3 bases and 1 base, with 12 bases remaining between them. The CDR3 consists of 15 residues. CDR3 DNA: TGTGCCAGCTCACCGCTTGGGGCCGGGAACACTGAAGCTTTCTTT. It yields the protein CASSPLGAGNTEAFF.

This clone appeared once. The CDR3 sequence: CAISEKGSGTVNQETQYF. CDR3 in DNA: TGTGCCATCAGTGAGAAGGGTAGCGGAACTGTAAACCAAGAGACCCAGTACTTC. The V and J genes are TRBV10-3 and TRBJ2-5; D is perhaps TRBD2 (6 bases). Trimming cost V 2 bases and J 0 bases, with 19 bases left between them. This CDR3 has 18 amino acids. Germline V lookup: CDR1 ENHRY, CDR2 SYGVKD.

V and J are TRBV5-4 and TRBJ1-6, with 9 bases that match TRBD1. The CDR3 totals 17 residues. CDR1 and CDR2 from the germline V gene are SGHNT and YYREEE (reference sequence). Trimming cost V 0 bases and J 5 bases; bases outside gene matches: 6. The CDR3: CASSLEPRTGDNSPLHF. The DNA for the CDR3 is TGTGCCAGCAGCTTGGAGCCGCGGACAGGGGATAATTCACCCCTCCACTTT.

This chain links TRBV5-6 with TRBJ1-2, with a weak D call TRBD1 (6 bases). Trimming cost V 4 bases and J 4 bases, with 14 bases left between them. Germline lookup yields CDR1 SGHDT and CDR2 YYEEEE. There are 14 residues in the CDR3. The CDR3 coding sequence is TGTGCCAGCAGCAACGTGGGGGGGCCCTATGGCTACACCTTC. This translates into CASSNVGGPYGYTF.

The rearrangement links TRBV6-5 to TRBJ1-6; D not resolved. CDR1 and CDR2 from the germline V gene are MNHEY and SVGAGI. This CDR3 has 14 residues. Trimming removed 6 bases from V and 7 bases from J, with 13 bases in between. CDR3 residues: CASRAGGSNSPLHF. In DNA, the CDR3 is TGTGCCAGCAGGGCCGGTGGGTCCAATTCACCCCTCCACTTT.

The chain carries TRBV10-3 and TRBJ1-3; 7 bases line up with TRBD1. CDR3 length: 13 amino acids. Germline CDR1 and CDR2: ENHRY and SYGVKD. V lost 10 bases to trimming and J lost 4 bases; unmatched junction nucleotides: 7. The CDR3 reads CATRPGGGNTIYF. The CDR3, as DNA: TGTGCCACCCGACCAGGGGGGGGAAACACCATATATTTT.

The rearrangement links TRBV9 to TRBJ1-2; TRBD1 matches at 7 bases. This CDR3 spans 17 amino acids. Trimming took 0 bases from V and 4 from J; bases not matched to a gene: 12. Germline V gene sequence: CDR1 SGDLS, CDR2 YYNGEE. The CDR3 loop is CASSVGGAGDRVYGYTF. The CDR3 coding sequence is TGTGCCAGCAGCGTAGGAGGGGCGGGGGACAGAGTCTATGGCTACACCTTC.

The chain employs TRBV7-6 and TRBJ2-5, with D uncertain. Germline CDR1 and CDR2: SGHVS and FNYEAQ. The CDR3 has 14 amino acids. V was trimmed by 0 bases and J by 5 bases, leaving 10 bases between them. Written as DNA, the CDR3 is TGTGCCAGCAGCTTAGCTGGCGGACGGGAGACCCAGTACTTC. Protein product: CASSLAGGRETQYF.

CDR3 in DNA: TGTGCCTGGGCCCGACAGGGGGGGTACGAGCAGTACTTC. It encodes CAWARQGGYEQYF. This sequence joins TRBV30 and TRBJ2-7, with TRBD1 matching over 9 bases. The CDR3 is 13 residues long. V shed 5 bases, J shed 4 bases, and the junction held 6 bases outside the gene matches. Germline V gene lookup returns CDR1 GTSNPN and CDR2 SVGIG (reference sequence).

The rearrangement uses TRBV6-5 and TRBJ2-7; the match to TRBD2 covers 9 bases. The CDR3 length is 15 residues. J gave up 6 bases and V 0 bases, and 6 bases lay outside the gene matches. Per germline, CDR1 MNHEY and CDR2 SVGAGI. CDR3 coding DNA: TGTGCCAGCAGTTACTCCATGCGGGGGGGCGGCGAGCAGTACTTC. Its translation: CASSYSMRGGGEQYF.

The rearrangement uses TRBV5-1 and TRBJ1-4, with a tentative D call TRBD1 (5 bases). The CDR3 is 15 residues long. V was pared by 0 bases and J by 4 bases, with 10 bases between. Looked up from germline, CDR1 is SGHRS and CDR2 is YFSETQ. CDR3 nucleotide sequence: TGCGCCAGCAGCTTGGCCGGGGCCTATAATGAAAAACTGTTTTTT. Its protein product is CASSLAGAYNEKLFF.

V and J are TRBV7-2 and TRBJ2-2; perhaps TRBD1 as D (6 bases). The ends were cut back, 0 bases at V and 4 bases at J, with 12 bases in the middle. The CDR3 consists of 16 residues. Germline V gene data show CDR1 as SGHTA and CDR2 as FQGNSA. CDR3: CASSLASGRGTGELFF. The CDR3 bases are TGTGCCAGCAGCTTAGCGTCTGGCAGGGGCACCGGGGAGCTGTTTTTT.

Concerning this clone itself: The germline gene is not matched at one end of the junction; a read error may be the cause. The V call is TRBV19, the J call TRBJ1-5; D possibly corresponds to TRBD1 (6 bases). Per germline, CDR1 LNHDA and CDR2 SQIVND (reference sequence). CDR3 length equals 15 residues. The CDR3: CASNRQVGSKQPQHF. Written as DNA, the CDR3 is TGTGCCAGTAACAGACAGGTCGGCAGCAAACAGCCCCAGCATTTT.

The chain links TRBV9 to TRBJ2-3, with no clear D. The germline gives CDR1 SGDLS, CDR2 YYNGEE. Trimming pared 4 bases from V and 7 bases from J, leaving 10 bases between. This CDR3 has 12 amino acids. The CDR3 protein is CASSTDSNTQYF. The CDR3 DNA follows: TGTGCCAGCAGCACAGACTCCAATACGCAGTATTTT. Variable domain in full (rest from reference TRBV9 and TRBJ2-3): DSGVTQTPKHLITATGQRVTLRCSPRSGDLSVYWYQQSLDQGLQFLIQYYNGEERAKGNILERFSAQQFPDLHSELNLSSLELGDSALYFCASSTDSNTQYFGPGTRLTVL.